These 3 T cell receptor beta chains originate from one sample sequenced in a study of blood T cell repertoires in COVID-19 (dated by TCRdb to 2019 to 2021). Receptors were amplified or captured by the immunoSEQ multiplex PCR assay. This is the immuneACCESS table as TCRdb keeps it, with only in-frame sequences that have V and J called. A part of the clones is gone; compared with another copy, unresolved V genes explain less than half, and the rest is unexplained. The sample table records around 360,000 clones; more than 75% of these occur just once. The ten top clones hold 10% of the sample. Sequenced: peripheral blood. These receptors all come from a woman under 40 with COVID-19, enrolled during active disease.

The chain is built from TRBV2 and TRBJ2-1, with D unclear. Germline V gene sequence: CDR1 SNHLY, CDR2 FYNNEI. The V and J ends lost 7 bases and 0 bases respectively, with 7 bases between them. The CDR3 runs to 13 residues. The CDR3 DNA sequence: TGTGCCAGCATACAGTTCTCCTACAATGAGCAGTTCTTC. This codes for CASIQFSYNEQFF.

This clone was observed a handful of times. The V call is TRBV24-1, the J call TRBJ2-1; 7 nucleotides line up with TRBD1. Germline V CDR1 and CDR2: KGHDR, SFDVKD. Unmatched junction bases numbered 4, after V lost 9 bases and J lost 3 bases. This CDR3 is 13 amino acids long. For the CDR3, the DNA is TGTGCCACCCAGGGGGACAGCTACAATGAGCAGTTCTTC. This sequence encodes CATQGDSYNEQFF.

V and J are TRBV10-3 and TRBJ2-4; 9 bases fit TRBD1. The length of the CDR3 is 13 residues. The germline V gene encodes CDR1 ENHRY and CDR2 SYGVKD. Unmatched junction bases numbered 5, after V lost 6 bases and J lost 8 bases. The CDR3: CAIRPDRGDIQYF. The CDR3 coding sequence is TGTGCCATCAGACCGGACAGGGGAGACATTCAGTACTTC.